This T cell receptor (beta chain) was retrieved from a study of blood T cell repertoires in COVID-19. Between the trimmed V and J ends, which lost 2 bases and 4 bases, there was a span of 15 bases. CDR3 size: 16 residues. From germline, CDR1 is MNHEY and CDR2 SVGEGT. Per the original data handling: Reference gene primer amplification yielded estimated nucleated cell counts. This table comes from immunoSEQ multiplex PCR, and its TCRdb copy is limited to in-frame clones, with some not included. V, J and clone size reflect that table, while D and trimming were determined from the DNA. The sample lists approximately 67,000 clones, 91% occurring once.

The source material was peripheral blood. This chain links TRBV6-2 or TRBV6-3 with TRBJ1-5; perhaps TRBD1 as D (6 bases). This sequence originates from a human donor in a cohort sampled during active COVID-19. This CDR3 is CASSYPQGTRNQPQHF. The CDR3 coding sequence is TGTGCCAGCAGTTACCCACAGGGTACCAGAAATCAGCCCCAGCATTTT.